The rows below give T cell receptor beta chains drawn from one sample of a study of T-cell memory formation after mild COVID-19. MiXCR, run by TCRdb on the 5' RACE reads, gives a single entry per CDR3 protein. The top ten hold 11% to 15% of the sample, which has approximately 150,000 distinct CDR3 sequences, roughly 15% seen once. Material: PBMCs or a T cell subset sorted from them (not recorded which). The source is an adult woman who had mild COVID-19 (a few samples of this study predate the infection). Cell type and time point are not known. The CDR3 runs from the conserved cysteine through the conserved F or W. The D gene is left open where the match is weak. Size values are once, few and many counts, or a class for expanded clones, and some rows have none.

V	D	size	J	DNA	CDR3
TRBV7-7	-	few	TRBJ2-5	TGTGCCAGCAGCCTTCCGGGGTTGGAGACCCAGTACTTC	CASSLPGLETQYF
TRBV24-1	-	-	TRBJ1-1	TGTGCCACCTCCCAACCAGGGACTGAAGCTTTCTTT	CATSQPGTEAFF
TRBV6-5	-	few	TRBJ1-1	TGTGCCAGCAGTTGGCTTTGGAACACTGAAGCTTTCTTT	CASSWLWNTEAFF
TRBV28	-	-	TRBJ2-4	TGTGCCAGCAGCACCGAGTACCCCGTATACATTCAGTACTTC	CASSTEYPVYIQYF
TRBV24-1	TRBD2	few	TRBJ2-3	TGTGCCACCAGTGATCCACTAGCGGGGGGCCCAGATACGCAGTATTTT	CATSDPLAGGPDTQYF
TRBV20-1	-	-	TRBJ2-5	TGCAGTGCTAGGCCCTGGGGAGCGATGGGAGAGACCCAGTACTTC	CSARPWGAMGETQYF
TRBV4-2	TRBD2	-	TRBJ2-5	TGTGCCAGCAGCCAAGATTTCTCTAGCGGGAGGGCCATTGAGTCGGAGACCCAGTACTTC	CASSQDFSSGRAIESETQYF
TRBV7-9	TRBD2	-	TRBJ2-5	TGTGCCGTCCCGCGTGGCGGGGAGGGAGGGACCCAGTACTTC	CAVPRGGEGGTQYF
TRBV7-9	-	-	TRBJ2-7	TGTGCCAGCAGCTCGCGGGTTTTAGGGCAGTACTTC	CASSSRVLGQYF
TRBV29-1	-	-	TRBJ1-4	TGCAGCGCTACGACGCGGAGCCTGTTGAATAATGAAAAACTGTTTTTT	CSATTRSLLNNEKLFF
TRBV29-1	-	-	TRBJ1-2	TGCAGCGTTGATTCGCCAGGGTGGGACTATGGCTACACCTTC	CSVDSPGWDYGYTF
TRBV4-1	TRBD1	few	TRBJ2-5	TGCGCCAGCAGCCAAGATGACAGGGGCCGAGAGACCCAGTACTTC	CASSQDDRGRETQYF
TRBV5-1	-	many	TRBJ2-4	TGCGCCAGCAGCTTGGAGGAGGGTAAAAGAATTCAGTACTTC	CASSLEEGKRIQYF
TRBV3-1	-	few	TRBJ2-1	TGTGCCAGCATGAATAGCGGTGGAAATGAGCAGTTCTTC	CASMNSGGNEQFF
TRBV5-6	TRBD2	many	TRBJ2-1	TGTGCCAGCAGCCTGGGACTAGCGGGAGTCAATGAGCAGTTCTTC	CASSLGLAGVNEQFF
TRBV4-3	-	many	TRBJ2-4	TGCGCCAGCAGCCAAGATTTTAGGGGGAGCCCCTCAAAAAACATTCAGTACTTC	CASSQDFRGSPSKNIQYF
TRBV5-1	-	-	TRBJ2-7	TGCGCCAGCAGCTTGGATGCGGGGAACTCCTACGAGCAGTACTTC	CASSLDAGNSYEQYF
TRBV5-1	TRBD1	-	TRBJ2-5	TGCGCCAGCAGCTGGGGGGACAGGGCCGAGACCCAGTACTTC	CASSWGDRAETQYF
TRBV4-1	-	-	TRBJ2-5	TGCGCCAGCAGCCAGCTGAGCGGGCTTGATAAAGAGACCCAGTACTTC	CASSQLSGLDKETQYF
TRBV4-1	TRBD1	-	TRBJ2-7	TGCGCCAGCAGCTTAAATAATGGGAGACAGGGGCACCCCTACGAGCAGTACTTC	CASSLNNGRQGHPYEQYF
TRBV11-2	TRBD1	-	TRBJ2-5	TGTGCCAGCAGCTCACACAGGGGGTTGGAGACCCAGTACTTC	CASSSHRGLETQYF
TRBV9	TRBD2	few	TRBJ2-1	TGTGCCAGCAGCGGGCCTAGCGGGACTTACAATGAGCAGTTCTTC	CASSGPSGTYNEQFF
TRBV4-1	-	few	TRBJ2-1	TGCGCCAGCAGCCAAGATATCGTGGCTAATGAGCAGTTCTTC	CASSQDIVANEQFF
TRBV7-6	-	-	TRBJ2-2	TGTGCCAGCAGCCTACATAGCGGAGCGAACACCGGGGAGCTGTTTTTT	CASSLHSGANTGELFF
TRBV6-6	-	-	TRBJ2-1	TGTGCCAGCAGTTACTTCTACAATGAGCAGTTCTTC	CASSYFYNEQFF
TRBV12-1	-	few	TRBJ1-5	TGTGCCAGCAGCTCAACACCCTACAATCAGCCCCAGCATTTT	CASSSTPYNQPQHF